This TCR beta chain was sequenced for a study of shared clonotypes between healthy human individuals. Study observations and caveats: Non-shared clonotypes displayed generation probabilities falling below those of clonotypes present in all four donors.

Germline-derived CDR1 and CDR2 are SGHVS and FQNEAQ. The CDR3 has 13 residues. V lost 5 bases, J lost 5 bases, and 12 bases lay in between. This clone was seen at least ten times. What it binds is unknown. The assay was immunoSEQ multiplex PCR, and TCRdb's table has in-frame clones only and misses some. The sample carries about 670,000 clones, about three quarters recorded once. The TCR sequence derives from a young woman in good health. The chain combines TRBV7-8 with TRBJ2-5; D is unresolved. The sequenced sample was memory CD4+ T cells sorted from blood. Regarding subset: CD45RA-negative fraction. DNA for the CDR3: TGTGCCAGCAGCCCTCCACGATACGAGACCCAGTACTTC. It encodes CASSPPRYETQYF.